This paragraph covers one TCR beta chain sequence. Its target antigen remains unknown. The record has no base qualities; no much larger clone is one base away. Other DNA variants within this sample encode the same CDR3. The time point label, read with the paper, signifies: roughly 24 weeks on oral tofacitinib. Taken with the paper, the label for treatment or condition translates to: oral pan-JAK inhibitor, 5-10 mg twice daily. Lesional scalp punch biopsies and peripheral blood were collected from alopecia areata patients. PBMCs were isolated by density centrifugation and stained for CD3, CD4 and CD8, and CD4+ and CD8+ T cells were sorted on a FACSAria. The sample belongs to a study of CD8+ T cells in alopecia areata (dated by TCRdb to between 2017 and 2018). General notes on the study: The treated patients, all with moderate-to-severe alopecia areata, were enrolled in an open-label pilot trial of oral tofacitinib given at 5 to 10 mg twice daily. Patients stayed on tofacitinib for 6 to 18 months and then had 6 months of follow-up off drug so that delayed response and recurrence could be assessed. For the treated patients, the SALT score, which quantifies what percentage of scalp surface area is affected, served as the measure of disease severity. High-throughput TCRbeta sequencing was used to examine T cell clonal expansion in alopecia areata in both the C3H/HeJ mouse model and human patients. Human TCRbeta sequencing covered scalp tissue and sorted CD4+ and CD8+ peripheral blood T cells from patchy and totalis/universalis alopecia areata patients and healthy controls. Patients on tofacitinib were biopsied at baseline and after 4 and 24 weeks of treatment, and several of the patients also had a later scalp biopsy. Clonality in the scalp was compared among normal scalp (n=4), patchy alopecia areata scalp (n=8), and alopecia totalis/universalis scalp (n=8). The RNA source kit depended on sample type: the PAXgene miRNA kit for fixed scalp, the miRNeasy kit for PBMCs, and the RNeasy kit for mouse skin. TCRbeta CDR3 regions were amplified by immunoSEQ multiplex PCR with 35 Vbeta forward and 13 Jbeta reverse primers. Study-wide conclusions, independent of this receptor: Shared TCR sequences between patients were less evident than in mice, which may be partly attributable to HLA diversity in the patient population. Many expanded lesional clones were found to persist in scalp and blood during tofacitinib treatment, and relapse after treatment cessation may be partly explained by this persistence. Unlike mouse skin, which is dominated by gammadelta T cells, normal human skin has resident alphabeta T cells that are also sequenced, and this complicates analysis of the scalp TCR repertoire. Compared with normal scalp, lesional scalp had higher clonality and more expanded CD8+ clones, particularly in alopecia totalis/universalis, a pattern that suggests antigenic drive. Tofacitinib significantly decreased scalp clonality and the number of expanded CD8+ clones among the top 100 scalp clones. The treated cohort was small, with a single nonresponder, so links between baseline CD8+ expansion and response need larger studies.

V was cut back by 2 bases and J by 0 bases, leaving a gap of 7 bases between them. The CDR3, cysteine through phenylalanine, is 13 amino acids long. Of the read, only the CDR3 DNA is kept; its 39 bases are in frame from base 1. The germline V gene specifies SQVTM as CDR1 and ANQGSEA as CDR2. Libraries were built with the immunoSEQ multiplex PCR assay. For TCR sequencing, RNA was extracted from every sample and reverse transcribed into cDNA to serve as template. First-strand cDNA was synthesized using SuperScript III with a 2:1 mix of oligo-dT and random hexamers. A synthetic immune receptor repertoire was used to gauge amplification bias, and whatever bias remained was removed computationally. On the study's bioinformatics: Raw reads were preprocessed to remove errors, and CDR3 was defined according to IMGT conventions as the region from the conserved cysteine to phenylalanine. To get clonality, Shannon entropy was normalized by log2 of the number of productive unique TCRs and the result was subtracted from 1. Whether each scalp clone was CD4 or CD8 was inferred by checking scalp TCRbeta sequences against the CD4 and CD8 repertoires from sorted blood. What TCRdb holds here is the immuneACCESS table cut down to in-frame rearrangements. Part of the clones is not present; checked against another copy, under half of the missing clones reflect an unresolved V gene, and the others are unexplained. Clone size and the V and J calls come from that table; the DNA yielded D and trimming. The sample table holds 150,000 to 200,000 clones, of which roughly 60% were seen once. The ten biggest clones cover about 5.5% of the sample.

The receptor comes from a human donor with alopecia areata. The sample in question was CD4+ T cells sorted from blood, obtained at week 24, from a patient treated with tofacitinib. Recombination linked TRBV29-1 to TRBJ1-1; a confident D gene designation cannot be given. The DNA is TGCAGCGTTGAACGCAGACTGAACACTGAAGCTTTCTTT. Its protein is CSVERRLNTEAFF.